This T cell receptor (beta chain) was identified during a study of T cells after yellow fever vaccination. Germline CDR1 and CDR2: SNHLY and FYNNEI. The V end was cut by 4 bases, the J end by 2 bases, with 12 bases between. The CDR3 length is 15 residues. MiXCR was run by TCRdb on the 5' RACE reads, yielding one entry per CDR3 protein. The sample has 100,000 to 150,000 distinct CDR3 sequences; around 7.7% are singletons. This clonotype occurred many times. Its antigen is currently unknown. Study-level results: The study found a weaker secondary response that peaked faster, day 5 versus 15.

The sample was CD4+ T cells sorted from PBMCs, taken 10 to 11 days after the first yellow fever vaccination. This clonotype originated in a man aged 18-30 years who received the YFV17D yellow fever vaccine. V and J are TRBV2 and TRBJ2-4, with a possible D match to TRBD1 (6 bases). The CDR3 sequence: CASSARQVTKNIQYF. The CDR3 DNA reads as TGTGCCAGCAGTGCTCGACAGGTCACCAAAAACATTCAGTACTTC.